This entry lists 30 T cell receptor beta chains sequenced from one sample in a study of CD8 T cells in Susac syndrome. RNA totalling roughly 0.45 to 1 ug underwent reverse transcription with random hexamers. One entry per CDR3 protein, called by TCRdb with MiXCR from the immunoSEQ multiplex PCR reads. The sample records 150,000 to 200,000 distinct CDR3 sequences, 94% being singletons. Material: CD4+ T cells from PBMCs. The source of these receptors is a human donor with Susac syndrome.

The V and J genes are TRBV19 and TRBJ2-4; 7 nucleotides match TRBD1. The V gene's germline CDR1 is LNHDA and CDR2 SQIVND (reference sequence). V trimming: 9 bases; J trimming: 4 bases; junction bases outside the gene matches: 6. The CDR3 is 13 amino acids. The CDR3 reads CASTDRAKNIQYF. For the CDR3, the DNA is TGTGCCAGCACCGACAGGGCGAAAAACATTCAGTACTTC. Full variable domain (rest looked up from reference TRBV19 and TRBJ2-4): DGGITQSPKYLFRKEGQNVTLSCEQNLNHDAMYWYRQDPGQGLRLIYYSQIVNDFQKGDIAEGYSVSREKKESFPLTVTSAQKNPTAFYLCASTDRAKNIQYFGAGTRLSVL.

The chain employs TRBV19 and TRBJ1-5; 7 positions agree with TRBD1. Germline V gene data show CDR1 as LNHDA and CDR2 as SQIVND (reference sequence). This CDR3 region has 14 residues. J lost 3 bases, V lost 5 bases, and 4 bases had no gene match. The CDR3 bases are TGTGCCAGTAGTCCCGACAGGGTCAATCAGCCCCAGCATTTT. Its translation: CASSPDRVNQPQHF.

The chain is built from TRBV20-1 and TRBJ1-2; 7 bases match TRBD1. Losses at the gene ends were 1 base for V and 5 bases for J; bases not matched to a gene: 1. The CDR3 runs to 12 residues. Germline CDR1 is DFQATT and CDR2 is SNEGSKA (reference sequence). CDR3 in amino acids: CSARVRGYGYTF. In DNA, the CDR3 is TGCAGTGCTAGAGTCAGGGGGTATGGCTACACCTTC.

The V and J genes are TRBV9 and TRBJ2-3, with TRBD2 matching over 7 bases. The CDR3 covers 17 residues. V was pared by 0 bases and J by 1 base, with 8 bases of the junction left unmatched. From germline, CDR1 is SGDLS and CDR2 YYNGEE. Written as DNA, the CDR3 is TGTGCCAGCAGCGTAGAATTGGGACTACGTGGCACAGATACGCAGTATTTT. Translated: CASSVELGLRGTDTQYF.

The chain uses TRBV3-1 and TRBJ1-2, with TRBD1 identical over 7 bases. V lost 2 bases to trimming and J lost 8 bases; unmatched junction nucleotides: 5. The germline CDR1 and CDR2 sequences are LGHDT and YNNKEL (reference sequence). CDR3 size: 13 residues. CDR3 DNA: TGTGCCAGCAGCCAACACAGGGGCGACGGCTACACCTTC. Protein sequence: CASSQHRGDGYTF.

The rearrangement joins TRBV28 to TRBJ1-2; TRBD1 is a possible D gene (6 bases). Germline V gene lookup returns CDR1 MDHEN and CDR2 SYDVKM. Trimming took 6 bases from V and 4 from J, leaving 12 bases between them. The CDR3 contains 13 residues. CDR3 bases: TGTGCCAGCAGCCAGGGGACTTTCTATGGCTACACCTTC. It yields the protein CASSQGTFYGYTF.

The chain carries TRBV7-9 and TRBJ1-1, with D hard to call. V dropped 4 bases and J dropped 0 bases, with 9 bases sitting between them. The CDR3 has 14 amino acids. Germline CDR1 reads SEHNR; CDR2 reads FQNEAQ (reference sequence). CDR3 DNA: TGTGCCAGCAGCTCCAACACTGTGAACACTGAAGCTTTCTTT. Translated, it gives CASSSNTVNTEAFF. Looking up the rest from reference TRBV7-9 and TRBJ1-1 gives the full variable domain: DTGVSQNPRHKITKRGQNVTFRCDPISEHNRLYWYRQTLGQGPEFLTYFQNEAQLEKSRLLSDRFSAERPKGSFSTLEIQRTEQGDSAMYLCASSSNTVNTEAFFGQGTRLTVV.

V is TRBV14 and J is TRBJ2-2, with 11 bases matching TRBD2. The CDR3 has 15 residues. V lost 2 bases to trimming and J lost 6 bases; unmatched junction nucleotides: 2. In germline, CDR1 is SGHDN, CDR2 FVKESK. The CDR3 bases are TGTGCCAGCAGCCAACGGACTAGCGGGCCCGGGGAGCTGTTTTTT. It encodes CASSQRTSGPGELFF.

In this sample, this clonotype turned up once. J is TRBJ2-3 and V is TRBV2; 11 bases map to TRBD2. The CDR3 has 14 residues. Germline CDR1 and CDR2: SNHLY and FYNNEI. Trimming cost V 5 bases and J 3 bases; bases outside gene matches: 1. As DNA, the CDR3 is TGTGCCAGCAGTACTAGCGGGGGAACAGATACGCAGTATTTT. Translated: CASSTSGGTDTQYF.

The rearrangement uses TRBV7-2 and TRBJ2-2; D remains ambiguous. The germline V gene encodes CDR1 SGHTA and CDR2 FQGNSA. This CDR3 contains 11 residues. Between the trimmed V and J ends, which lost 2 bases and 6 bases, there was a span of 1 base. CDR3 coding DNA: TGTGCCAGCAGCTTACCCGGGGAGCTGTTTTTT. It encodes CASSLPGELFF.

The CDR3 DNA follows: TGTGCCAGCAGCTTAGGTCCAGCTAACTATGGCTACACCTTC. This translates into CASSLGPANYGYTF. V gene TRBV7-9 combines with J gene TRBJ1-2; D uncertain. Trimming shortened V by 1 base and J by 0 bases, and 6 bases separated the two germline ends. Germline V CDR1 and CDR2: SEHNR, FQNEAQ (reference sequence). This CDR3 spans 14 amino acids.

J is TRBJ2-7 and V is TRBV18; 7 nucleotides line up with TRBD2. With 3 bases clipped from V and 6 bases from J, the junction kept 2 bases outside the gene matches. The CDR3 length is 12 residues. Germline V CDR1 and CDR2: KGHSH, LQKENI. The CDR3 loop reads CASSPAGVEQYF. The CDR3 DNA follows: TGTGCCAGCTCACCCGCGGGGGTCGAGCAGTACTTC. Supplemented by reference TRBV18 and TRBJ2-7, the full variable domain reads NAGVMQNPRHLVRRRGQEARLRCSPMKGHSHVYWYRQLPEEGLKFMVYLQKENIIDESGMPKERFSAEFPKEGPSILRIQQVVRGDSAAYFCASSPAGVEQYFGPGTRLTVT.

The chain joins TRBV20-1 to TRBJ2-3; no clear D gene. The V gene lost 6 bases and the J gene lost 0 bases, with 16 bases spanning the gap. The CDR3 loop spans 15 amino acids. Germline V CDR1 and CDR2: DFQATT, SNEGSKA (reference sequence). The CDR3 DNA follows: TGCAGTGCCGTCGAGCCGCGGTGGAGCACAGATACGCAGTATTTT. This encodes CSAVEPRWSTDTQYF.

This sequence joins TRBV3-1 and TRBJ1-3; 7 nucleotides match TRBD1. Germline loops: CDR1 LGHDT, CDR2 YNNKEL (reference sequence). Trimming took 0 bases from V and 4 from J; bases not matched to a gene: 9. CDR3 size: 17 residues. In DNA, the CDR3 is TGTGCCAGCAGCCAAGATCGGGGAGGGGGCAGAGGAAACACCATATATTTT. Protein: CASSQDRGGGRGNTIYF.

The V call is TRBV7-9, the J call TRBJ2-5, with D unresolved. The length of the CDR3 is 15 residues. Per the germline V gene, CDR1 is SEHNR and CDR2 is FQNEAQ (reference sequence). V dropped 5 bases and J dropped 2 bases, with 15 bases sitting between them. CDR3 coding DNA: TGTGCCAGCAGCCATTTGAGGCCTCAGCAAGAGACCCAGTACTTC. It encodes CASSHLRPQQETQYF.

V gene TRBV20-1 combines with J gene TRBJ1-5; the D is unclear. Per the germline V gene, CDR1 is DFQATT and CDR2 is SNEGSKA (reference sequence). CDR3 length equals 13 residues. Trimming stripped 7 bases from V and 2 bases from J, with 12 bases between. CDR3 nucleotide sequence: TGCAGTGGGCTTGCGGAGGGCAATCAGCCCCAGCATTTT. It specifies CSGLAEGNQPQHF.

This clonotype has just a few counts. The chain employs TRBV20-1 and TRBJ2-1, with D hard to call. CDR1 is DFQATT and CDR2 is SNEGSKA in the germline V gene (reference sequence). V dropped 4 bases and J dropped 5 bases, with 3 bases sitting between them. The CDR3 is made up of 10 amino acids. The CDR3 DNA sequence: TGCAGTGCTAAGGACAATGAGCAGTTCTTC. It is translated as CSAKDNEQFF.

V and J are TRBV29-1 and TRBJ1-1; maybe TRBD1 (5 bases). Trimming stripped 5 bases from V and 0 bases from J, with 10 bases between. The germline V gene has CDR1 SQVTM and CDR2 ANQGSEA. There are 13 residues in the CDR3. CDR3 sequence: CSVRQRMNTEAFF. The CDR3, as DNA: TGCAGCGTTCGACAGCGCATGAACACTGAAGCTTTCTTT. The whole variable domain, remainder taken from reference TRBV29-1 and TRBJ1-1, is SAVISQKPSRDICQRGTSLTIQCQVDSQVTMMFWYRQQPGQSLTLIATANQGSEATYESGFVIDKFPISRPNLTFSTLTVSNMSPEDSSIYLCSVRQRMNTEAFFGQGTRLTVV.

The chain is built from TRBV20-1 and TRBJ1-3; D gene unclear. The CDR3 totals 14 residues. Trimming cost V 3 bases and J 7 bases, with 16 bases left between them. Germline lookup yields CDR1 DFQATT and CDR2 SNEGSKA (reference sequence). CDR3 in amino acids: CSASAPYNRNTIYF. Here the CDR3 DNA reads TGCAGTGCTAGCGCCCCTTATAACCGGAACACCATATATTTT.

The rearrangement uses TRBV19 and TRBJ2-6, with no clear D. The CDR3 has 13 residues. Trimming removed 4 bases at V and 10 bases at J, with 11 bases between. The germline V gene has CDR1 LNHDA and CDR2 SQIVND (reference sequence). The CDR3 DNA reads as TGTGCCAGTAGTACAATCCCGTATAACGTCCTGACTTTC. Translating it yields CASSTIPYNVLTF.

The rearrangement uses TRBV5-6 and TRBJ2-1; 8 bases are shared with TRBD2. Looked up from germline, CDR1 is SGHDT and CDR2 is YYEEEE. The CDR3 is 16 amino acids. The V and J ends lost 4 bases and 0 bases, in that order; junction bases with no gene match: 6. CDR3 bases: TGTGCCAGCAGCGGTGGCGGGGGGAGCTCCTACAATGAGCAGTTCTTC. Translating gives CASSGGGGSSYNEQFF.

The rearrangement links TRBV9 to TRBJ2-7, with 7 positions matching TRBD2. V was pared by 4 bases and J by 6 bases, with 13 bases of the junction left unmatched. This CDR3 region has 15 residues. Germline V gene sequence: CDR1 SGDLS, CDR2 YYNGEE. CDR3 bases: TGTGCCAGCAGCTCAAAAGCGGGATCTCACGGCGAGCAGTACTTC. Protein sequence: CASSSKAGSHGEQYF.

The rearrangement uses TRBV20-1 and TRBJ2-3; D is possibly TRBD2 (6 bases). V dropped 5 bases and J dropped 3 bases, with 12 bases sitting between them. The CDR3 is made up of 13 amino acids. Per germline, CDR1 DFQATT and CDR2 SNEGSKA (reference sequence). CDR3 loop: CSAYGRRTDTQYF. Written as DNA, the CDR3 is TGCAGTGCTTACGGGAGAAGGACAGATACGCAGTATTTT.

This rearrangement joins TRBV5-1 to TRBJ1-1, with 9 bases aligning to TRBD1. The CDR3 loop spans 14 amino acids. Germline CDR1 reads SGHRS; CDR2 reads YFSETQ. V trimming: 3 bases; J trimming: 3 bases; junction bases outside the gene matches: 3. CDR3 nucleotides: TGCGCCAGCAGCTCGAGGACAGGGGACACTGAAGCTTTCTTT. Its protein is CASSSRTGDTEAFF. The complete variable domain, with remaining parts taken from reference TRBV5-1 and TRBJ1-1, reads KAGVTQTPRYLIKTRGQQVTLSCSPISGHRSVSWYQQTPGQGLQFLFEYFSETQRNKGNFPGRFSGRQFSNSRSEMNVSTLELGDSALYLCASSSRTGDTEAFFGQGTRLTVV.

The V and J genes are TRBV30 and TRBJ1-2; perhaps TRBD1 as D (5 bases). The CDR3 runs to 12 residues. Germline V gives CDR1 GTSNPN, CDR2 SVGIG (reference sequence). V was cut by 3 bases and J by 7 bases, with 12 bases left in between. CDR3 nucleotide sequence: TGTGCCTGGAGCGCTGACAGAGGTGGCTACACCTTC. Its protein product is CAWSADRGGYTF.

The V gene is TRBV2, the J gene TRBJ2-7; 10 bases line up with TRBD1. The junction had 3 bases not matched to a gene; V was cut back by 6 bases and J by 1 base. The germline V gene has CDR1 SNHLY and CDR2 FYNNEI. There are 14 residues in the CDR3. The CDR3 spells CASRWTGGSYEQYF. CDR3 nucleotide sequence: TGTGCCAGCAGGTGGACAGGGGGTTCCTACGAGCAGTACTTC.

CDR3 in DNA: TGCAGTGTTACCACATCTAGCGGGGGCTACAATGAGCAGTTCTTC. Protein sequence: CSVTTSSGGYNEQFF. The chain uses TRBV20-1 and TRBJ2-1; 10 positions match TRBD2. V lost 7 bases and J lost 3; bases outside the gene matches: 9. Germline loops: CDR1 DFQATT, CDR2 SNEGSKA (reference sequence). This CDR3 region has 15 residues.

DNA for the CDR3: TGCAGTGCCCCTGGGACCCTCGTACGGGGCTACACCTTC. Amino acid sequence: CSAPGTLVRGYTF. The rearrangement links TRBV20-1 to TRBJ1-2, with D perhaps TRBD1 (5 bases). The CDR3 loop spans 13 amino acids. V gave up 6 bases and J gave up 8 bases, with 19 bases separating them. CDR1 and CDR2 (germline): DFQATT, SNEGSKA (reference sequence).

The V call is TRBV29-1, the J call TRBJ2-7; 7 bases match TRBD1. CDR1 and CDR2 from the germline V gene are SQVTM and ANQGSEA. Trimming cost V 7 bases and J 2 bases; bases outside gene matches: 5. The CDR3 is 12 amino acids. The CDR3, as DNA: TGCAGCGCCGGACAGGAGGCCTACGAGCAGTACTTC. This translates into CSAGQEAYEQYF.

The chain combines TRBV11-2 with TRBJ2-3; 13 bases line up with TRBD2. CDR1 SGHAT and CDR2 FQNNGV come from the germline V gene. This CDR3 has 18 residues. V was pared by 4 bases and J by 0 bases, with 7 bases of the junction left unmatched. Here the CDR3 DNA reads TGTGCCAGCAGCTCCAGACTAGCGGGGGGCTCGAGCACAGATACGCAGTATTTT. Translated: CASSSRLAGGSSTDTQYF.